The clone carrying this T cell receptor (beta chain) came up a few times. This entry belongs to a study of early T cells in non-severe SARS-CoV-2 infection. V was pared by 3 bases and J by 2 bases, with 8 bases between. The germline V gene has CDR1 LNHDA and CDR2 SQIVND (reference sequence). The CDR3 is 13 amino acids. MiXCR was run by TCRdb on the 5' RACE reads, yielding one entry per CDR3 protein. Of tens of thousands of distinct CDR3 sequences listed, 8.9% are singletons. The sample was whole blood. The genes are TRBV19 and TRBJ2-7; no clear D gene. This TCR came from an adult who was a healthcare worker with PCR-confirmed SARS-CoV-2 infection or an uninfected control (not recorded which). The CDR3 protein is CASSIENTYEQYF. As DNA, the CDR3 is TGTGCCAGTAGTATCGAAAACACCTACGAGCAGTACTTC.